The 7 T cell receptor beta chains given below trace back to one sample, sequenced in a study of human T cells and chemical hapten exposure (dated by TCRdb to about 2021). Taken with the paper, the label for time point translates to: pre-sensitization, week 0. The label giving this sample's treatment or condition can be read as: therapeutic diphenylcyclopropenone sensitization with weekly scalp DPC. Library preparation used RACE. Sequencing took place on a NextSeq 500. TCRdb reprocessing: public reads trimmed at Q25 with fastp, clones called with MiXCR, in-frame beta chains kept. Each CDR3 protein appears once, grouped with its most common genes and DNA. The sample table contains fewer than 350,000 distinct CDR3 sequences; only one count was recorded for approximately 7.5% of them. In total, the top ten clones hold less than 1.5% of the sample. The sequencing used whole blood, collected in connection with sensitization to the hapten diphenylcyclopropenone (DPC). Receptors originate from a man aged 18 to 30 with alopecia areata. Some clones in this sample may be carry-over from other donors' samples.

This clonotype was seen a few times. The CDR3 is CASSAGQGRNNEQFF. DNA of the CDR3: TGCGCCAGCAGCGCGGGACAGGGAAGGAACAATGAGCAGTTCTTC. The chain joins TRBV10-1 to TRBJ2-1; 9 nucleotides agree with TRBD1. There are 15 residues in the CDR3. With 6 bases clipped from V and 5 bases from J, the junction kept 8 bases outside the gene matches. The germline CDR1 and CDR2 sequences are WNHNN and SYGVQD (reference sequence).

A few counts support this clonotype. The chain links TRBV12-3 or TRBV12-4 to TRBJ2-1, with D hard to call. Trimming took off 6 bases at V and 0 bases at J, with 15 bases between the two ends. The CDR3 has 16 residues. The CDR3 sequence is CASRPNRPFSYNEQFF. The CDR3 nucleotides read TGTGCCAGCAGACCAAACCGGCCTTTCTCCTACAATGAGCAGTTCTTC.

CDR3 region: CASTQGQGADNEQFF. The DNA for the CDR3 is TGTGCCAGCACCCAGGGGCAGGGGGCGGACAATGAGCAGTTCTTC. This rearrangement joins TRBV7-9 to TRBJ2-1; 8 positions agree with TRBD1. The CDR3 totals 15 residues. V shed 7 bases, J shed 5 bases, and the junction held 10 bases outside the gene matches. Per germline, CDR1 SEHNR and CDR2 FQNEAQ (reference sequence).

This clonotype appeared many times. V is TRBV9 and J is TRBJ2-2, with unresolved D. V dropped 1 base and J dropped 1 base, with 8 bases sitting between them. Germline assignment: CDR1 SGDLS and CDR2 YYNGEE. The CDR3 is 15 residues long. The CDR3 is CASSVLDLNTGELFF. In DNA form, the CDR3 reads TGTGCCAGCAGCGTACTGGATTTGAACACCGGGGAGCTGTTTTTT.

This clonotype was recorded at least ten times. The chain carries TRBV7-9 and TRBJ2-3; D is possibly TRBD1 (6 bases). CDR1 and CDR2 from the germline V gene are SEHNR and FQNEAQ (reference sequence). The CDR3 extends over 14 amino acids. Trimming cost V 5 bases and J 2 bases, with 11 bases left between them. DNA of the CDR3: TGTGCCAGCAGCCCAGGACAGTACACAGATACGCAGTATTTT. This codes for CASSPGQYTDTQYF.

This clonotype was observed many times. V and J are TRBV7-2 and TRBJ1-2; 8 bases agree with TRBD1. The CDR3 consists of 16 residues. V shed 5 bases, J shed 3 bases, and the junction held 11 bases outside the gene matches. Germline CDR1 is SGHTA and CDR2 is FQGNSA. CDR3 in amino acids: CASSPGGQGGDYGYTF. The CDR3 nucleotides read TGTGCCAGCAGCCCAGGCGGACAGGGTGGAGACTATGGCTACACCTTC. The whole variable domain, filled in from reference TRBV7-2 and TRBJ1-2, reads GAGVSQSPSNKVTEKGKDVELRCDPISGHTALYWYRQSLGQGLEFLIYFQGNSAPDKSGLPSDRFSAERTGGSVSTLTIQRTQQEDSAVYLCASSPGGQGGDYGYTFGSGTRLTVV.

The rearrangement joins TRBV5-1 to TRBJ2-5, with D unresolved. V was trimmed by 0 bases and J by 1 base, leaving 10 bases between them. Germline-derived CDR1 and CDR2 are SGHRS and YFSETQ. The CDR3 sequence is 15 residues long. The CDR3 reads CASSLGARVQETQYF. As DNA, the CDR3 is TGCGCCAGCAGCTTGGGGGCCCGCGTCCAAGAGACCCAGTACTTC.